This is a list of T cell receptor beta chains from one sample in a study of OX40 agonist ivuxolimab in advanced cancers. Using immunoSEQ multiplex PCR, the repertoire was profiled, and TCRdb retains in-frame clones only, with some absent. The data show some 60,000 clones, more than 75% seen once. The specimen comprised CD4+ or CD8+ T cells sorted from blood, sampled in a trial of the OX40 agonist ivuxolimab. These receptors all come from an adult with an advanced solid tumor such as melanoma, head and neck, liver or kidney cancer. CDR3s include the opening cysteine and the closing phenylalanine or tryptophan. D genes are given only for firm matches. Clone size appears in some rows only: once, few, many, or a class for an expanded clone.

j_call: TRBJ2-7; v_call: TRBV5-1; clone_size: -; d_call: TRBD1; cdr3_aa: CASSFRTGGPYEQYF; cdr3_nt: TGCGCCAGCAGCTTTAGGACAGGGGGCCCCTACGAGCAGTACTTC
j_call: TRBJ1-1; v_call: TRBV27; clone_size: -; d_call: TRBD1; cdr3_aa: CASSWDRGPGTEAFF; cdr3_nt: TGTGCCAGCAGTTGGGACAGGGGGCCGGGAACTGAAGCTTTCTTT
j_call: TRBJ1-3; v_call: TRBV6-1; clone_size: few; d_call: TRBD1; cdr3_aa: CASSAPGQGLHWGNTIYF; cdr3_nt: TGTGCCAGCAGTGCACCGGGACAGGGGCTCCATTGGGGAAACACCATATATTTT
j_call: TRBJ1-2; v_call: TRBV28; clone_size: -; d_call: -; cdr3_aa: CASSGPGGGSHYGYTF; cdr3_nt: TGTGCCAGCAGTGGCCCAGGAGGGGGAAGTCACTATGGCTACACCTTC
j_call: TRBJ2-7; v_call: TRBV30; clone_size: -; d_call: TRBD1; cdr3_aa: CAWGGDRSSYEQYF; cdr3_nt: TGTGCCTGGGGAGGGGACAGGAGCTCCTACGAGCAGTACTTC
j_call: TRBJ2-7; v_call: TRBV7-9; clone_size: -; d_call: TRBD1; cdr3_aa: CASLKQGLYEQYF; cdr3_nt: TGTGCCAGCCTAAAACAGGGGCTCTACGAGCAGTACTTC
j_call: TRBJ2-1; v_call: TRBV5-2; clone_size: -; d_call: -; cdr3_aa: CASSTRQEGAEQFF; cdr3_nt: TGCGCCAGCAGCACCCGACAGGAAGGGGCTGAGCAGTTCTTC
j_call: TRBJ2-7; v_call: TRBV5-1; clone_size: -; d_call: -; cdr3_aa: CASGNTDSYEQYF; cdr3_nt: TGCGCCAGCGGGAATACGGATTCCTACGAGCAGTACTTC
j_call: TRBJ2-6; v_call: TRBV7-8; clone_size: -; d_call: TRBD1; cdr3_aa: CASSFRDRGSGANVLTF; cdr3_nt: TGTGCCAGCAGCTTCCGGGACAGGGGCTCTGGGGCCAACGTCCTGACTTTC
j_call: TRBJ2-1; v_call: TRBV14; clone_size: -; d_call: TRBD2; cdr3_aa: CASSQELAGGKHEQFF; cdr3_nt: TGTGCCAGCAGCCAAGAACTAGCGGGGGGTAAGCATGAGCAGTTCTTC